These T cell receptor beta chains were read from a single sample in a study of T cell repertoires in aging, cancer and after chemotherapy. TCRdb re-called the multiplex PCR reads through MiXCR, storing one row per CDR3 protein. The sample lists under 6,500 distinct CDR3 sequences, around 30% seen once, with about 7.3% in the top ten. The specimen was blood. All receptors derive from a human donor with a blood cancer. Both conserved end residues are part of each CDR3. A D gene is named only where the DNA matches it firmly. Clone size is stated in some rows and not others, as once, few, many or a class when expanded.

J,D,size,V,DNA,CDR3
TRBJ1-2,NA,NA,TRBV7-2,TGTGCCAGCAGCTTAGGCGGGGGGGGGAATGGCTACACCTTC,CASSLGGGGNGYTF
TRBJ2-3,TRBD1,medium-sized,TRBV6-4,TGTGCCAGCAGTTCCGGGACAGGGGGCGCAGATACGCAGTATTTT,CASSSGTGGADTQYF
TRBJ2-5,TRBD2,NA,TRBV7-2,TGTGCCAGCAGCCGGGGACTAGCGGGAGGGGAGGAGACCCAGTACTTC,CASSRGLAGGEETQYF
TRBJ1-1,NA,NA,TRBV10-3,TGTGCCATCAGTGAGACGGGCCAGGACACTGAAGCTTTCTTT,CAISETGQDTEAFF
TRBJ2-7,TRBD2,medium-sized,TRBV5-6,TGTGCCAGCAGACTATTCGGGACTAGCCGGGGTTGGGGCTACGAGCAGTACTTC,CASRLFGTSRGWGYEQYF
TRBJ2-1,NA,few,TRBV4-2,TGTGCCAGCAGCCTGAGCCGAGCGACCGGATCCTACAATGAGCAGTTCTTC,CASSLSRATGSYNEQFF
TRBJ2-7,TRBD1,medium-sized,TRBV6-5,TGTGCCAGCAGTTACAGACAGGGGGCCTACGAGCAGTACTTC,CASSYRQGAYEQYF
TRBJ1-4,NA,NA,TRBV5-1,TGCGCCAGCAGCTTGGAACAGCTTAATGAAAAACTGTTTTTT,CASSLEQLNEKLFF
TRBJ2-5,NA,NA,TRBV10-3,TGTGCCATCAGTGAGGGAACCGAGACCCAGTACTTC,CAISEGTETQYF
TRBJ1-1,NA,NA,TRBV12-3/TRBV12-4,TGTGCCAGCAGTTTAAGGGGAGGGCTGTTCGCTTTCTTT,CASSLRGGLFAFF
TRBJ2-5,TRBD2,NA,TRBV5-1,TGCGCCAGCAGCTTGGTCCCTAGCGGGGGGTACCAAGAGACCCAGTACTTC,CASSLVPSGGYQETQYF
TRBJ2-1,TRBD2,medium-sized,TRBV12-3/TRBV12-4,TGTGCCAGCAGCCGGACTAGCGGTCGCAATGAGCAGTTCTTC,CASSRTSGRNEQFF
TRBJ1-2,TRBD1,few,TRBV27,TGTGCCAGCAGTACCCCGGACAGGCAAAGGGAAGGCTACACCTTC,CASSTPDRQREGYTF
TRBJ2-7,NA,NA,TRBV20-1,TGCAGTGCTATCGGAAGTTTGGCGTTGGGCGAGCAGTACTTC,CSAIGSLALGEQYF
TRBJ1-5,NA,few,TRBV6-5,TGTGCCAGCAGTTACTCTCATCAAGGGGATCAGCCCCAGCATTTT,CASSYSHQGDQPQHF
TRBJ2-7,TRBD2,NA,TRBV4-2,TGTGCCAGCAGCCCCTTAGCGGGAGTAGGTGAGCAGTACTTC,CASSPLAGVGEQYF
TRBJ2-6,NA,medium-sized,TRBV6-2/TRBV6-3,TGTGCCAGCAGTGGACATACCTCTGGGGCCAACGTCCTGACTTTC,CASSGHTSGANVLTF
TRBJ1-2,TRBD1,few,TRBV6-4,TGTGCCAGCAGTGACACGGACAGGAACCCCTATGGCTACACCTTC,CASSDTDRNPYGYTF
TRBJ2-3,NA,NA,TRBV27,TGTGCCAGCAGTCAGAATGCGCTGAGGGGCCTAGATACGCAGTATTTT,CASSQNALRGLDTQYF
TRBJ2-1,NA,NA,TRBV6-5,TGTGCCAGCAGTTACTCCAGTTTACATGAGCAGTTCTTC,CASSYSSLHEQFF
TRBJ2-1,TRBD2,NA,TRBV13,TGTCCCATCAGCCCTCGAAGCGGGAGGGCGGACAATGAGCAGTTCTTC,CPISPRSGRADNEQFF
TRBJ2-7,NA,NA,TRBV20-1,TGCAGTGCGCAAGCGGAACACTACGAGCAGTACTTC,CSAQAEHYEQYF
TRBJ1-1,NA,NA,TRBV6-4,TGTGCCAGCTCCCCTAAGGGCTCGGAGGACACTGAAGCTTTCTTT,CASSPKGSEDTEAFF
TRBJ2-1,NA,few,TRBV10-1,TGCGCCAGCAGTGCCGGGAGAACGAAGGATGAGCAGTTCTTC,CASSAGRTKDEQFF
TRBJ2-7,TRBD1,few,TRBV27,TGTGCCAGCAGTTTTGGGACAGGGGGAACCTACGAGCAGTACTTC,CASSFGTGGTYEQYF
TRBJ1-3,NA,NA,TRBV2,TGTGCCAGCAGACTTAGACACGACTCTGGAAACACCATATATTTT,CASRLRHDSGNTIYF
TRBJ2-7,NA,NA,TRBV28,TGTGCCAGCAGTAACCCGGGAGCCTTTGACCTGTACTTC,CASSNPGAFDLYF
TRBJ2-3,NA,few,TRBV2,TGTGCCAGCGAACAGCGCACAGATACGCAGTATTTT,CASEQRTDTQYF
TRBJ2-1,TRBD2,NA,TRBV27,TGTGCCAGCAGGGGCTCCAGGTGGCGGGAGTCTAGGTACAATGAGCAGTTCTTC,CASRGSRWRESRYNEQFF
TRBJ1-5,NA,NA,TRBV20-1,TGCAGTGCTAGCGACGATGGGTCAAGGAATCAGCCCCAGCATTTT,CSASDDGSRNQPQHF
TRBJ1-2,NA,few,TRBV6-2/TRBV6-3,TGTGCCAGCAGTTACTGGCAGCCACAACGAGGCGGCTACACCTTC,CASSYWQPQRGGYTF